The sequence of this T cell receptor (beta chain) was determined in a study of OX40 agonist ivuxolimab in advanced cancers. As for the study in general: Participants, roughly 81% male, averaged around 64 years of age, ranging from roughly 23 to 90. Anti-PD-1, anti-PD-L1 or anti-CTLA-4 therapy given earlier was allowed, and around 40% had some. Partial responses, seen in three patients, involved one hepatocellular carcinoma and two cutaneous melanomas. Findings and caveats of the study: In CD8+ T cells, expanded clones were on average more numerous than in CD4+.

A note on this clone: Its matching antigen is unknown.

The V gene lost 6 bases and the J gene lost 6 bases, with 17 bases spanning the gap. Germline V gene lookup returns CDR1 LNHDA and CDR2 SQIVND (reference sequence). The CDR3 runs to 14 residues. The assay was immunoSEQ multiplex PCR, and TCRdb's table has in-frame clones only and misses some. The table lists fewer than 100,000 clones, around 88% of them singletons, with around 0.73% in the top ten. The source of this sequence is an adult with an advanced solid tumor such as melanoma, head and neck, liver or kidney cancer. This chain connects TRBV19 to TRBJ1-1; possibly TRBD1 for D (5 bases). Specimen: CD4+ or CD8+ T cells sorted from blood, collected in a trial of the OX40 agonist ivuxolimab. This CDR3 reads CASSTPRGTAEAFF. The CDR3 DNA follows: TGTGCCAGTAGCACCCCTCGGGGGACCGCTGAAGCTTTCTTT.